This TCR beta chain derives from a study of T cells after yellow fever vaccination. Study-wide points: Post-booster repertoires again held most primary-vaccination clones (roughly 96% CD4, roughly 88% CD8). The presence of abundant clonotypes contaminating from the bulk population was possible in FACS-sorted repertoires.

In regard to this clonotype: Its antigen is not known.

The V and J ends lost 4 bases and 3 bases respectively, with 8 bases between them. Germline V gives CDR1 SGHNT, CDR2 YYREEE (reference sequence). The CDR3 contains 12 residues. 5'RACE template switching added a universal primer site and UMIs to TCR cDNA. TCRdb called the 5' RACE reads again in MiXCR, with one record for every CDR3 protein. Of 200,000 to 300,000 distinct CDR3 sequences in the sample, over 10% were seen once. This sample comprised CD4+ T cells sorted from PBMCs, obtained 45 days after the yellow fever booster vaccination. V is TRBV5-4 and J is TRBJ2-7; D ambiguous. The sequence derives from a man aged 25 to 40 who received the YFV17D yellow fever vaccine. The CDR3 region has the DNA TGTGCCAGCAGCCTCAACAACTACGAGCAGTACTTC. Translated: CASSLNNYEQYF. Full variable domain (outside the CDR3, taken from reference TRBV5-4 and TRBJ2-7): ETGVTQSPTHLIKTRGQQVTLRCSSQSGHNTVSWYQQALGQGPQFIFQYYREEENGRGNFPPRFSGLQFPNYSSELNVNALELDDSALYLCASSLNNYEQYFGPGTRLTVT.